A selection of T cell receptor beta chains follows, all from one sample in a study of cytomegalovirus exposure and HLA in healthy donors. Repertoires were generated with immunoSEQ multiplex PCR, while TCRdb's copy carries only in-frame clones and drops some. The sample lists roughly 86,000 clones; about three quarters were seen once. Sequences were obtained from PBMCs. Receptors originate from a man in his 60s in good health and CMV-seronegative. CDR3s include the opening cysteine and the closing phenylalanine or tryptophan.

CDR3aa: CASSSPWNTEAFF
j_gene: TRBJ1-1
v_gene: TRBV6-5

CDR3aa: CASTRASTYEQYF
j_gene: TRBJ2-7
v_gene: TRBV28

CDR3aa: CASSYFGDTGELFF
j_gene: TRBJ2-2
v_gene: TRBV6-5

CDR3aa: CASSLDGTPTYEQYF
j_gene: TRBJ2-7
v_gene: TRBV6-5

CDR3aa: CASSLSGSYGYTF
j_gene: TRBJ1-2
v_gene: TRBV11-2

CDR3aa: CASLGPGLASNEQFF
j_gene: TRBJ2-1
v_gene: TRBV5-1

CDR3aa: CASTGGQRLWETQYF
j_gene: TRBJ2-5
v_gene: TRBV7-9

CDR3aa: CASSDSGRGTGELFF
j_gene: TRBJ2-2
v_gene: TRBV6-6

CDR3aa: CASSPSLAGGHGEQFF
j_gene: TRBJ2-1
v_gene: TRBV9

CDR3aa: CASSQDLARGNSPLHF
j_gene: TRBJ1-6
v_gene: TRBV4-1

CDR3aa: CASRPGVDSNQPQHF
j_gene: TRBJ1-5
v_gene: TRBV6-5

CDR3aa: CASSYWGVASYNEQFF
j_gene: TRBJ2-1
v_gene: TRBV6-5

CDR3aa: CSVEGQGYTF
j_gene: TRBJ1-2
v_gene: TRBV29-1

CDR3aa: CASSLAGGNEKLFF
j_gene: TRBJ1-4
v_gene: TRBV28

CDR3aa: CASSTVGVRETQYF
j_gene: TRBJ2-5
v_gene: TRBV7-2

CDR3aa: CASSTPDRGGNQPQHF
j_gene: TRBJ1-5
v_gene: TRBV19

CDR3aa: CAREKTGRRDEKLFF
j_gene: TRBJ1-4
v_gene: TRBV19

CDR3aa: CASSLEGRGSNQPQHF
j_gene: TRBJ1-5
v_gene: TRBV5-1

CDR3aa: CASSPTSGRAYSYEQYF
j_gene: TRBJ2-7
v_gene: TRBV27

CDR3aa: CASSLSGSGNTEAFF
j_gene: TRBJ1-1
v_gene: TRBV5-1

CDR3aa: CASSFWDRDTGELFF
j_gene: TRBJ2-2
v_gene: TRBV6-9

CDR3aa: CASSLIGRANVLTF
j_gene: TRBJ2-6
v_gene: TRBV7-9

CDR3aa: CASSLRRGTYEQYF
j_gene: TRBJ2-7
v_gene: TRBV5-1

CDR3aa: CASSLDYQETQYF
j_gene: TRBJ2-5
v_gene: TRBV5-4

CDR3aa: CAWSVAVYGYTF
j_gene: TRBJ1-2
v_gene: TRBV30

CDR3aa: CASSSAGQIAKNIQYF
j_gene: TRBJ2-4
v_gene: TRBV28

CDR3aa: CASRPTGLAEAFF
j_gene: TRBJ1-1
v_gene: TRBV6-5

CDR3aa: CASTSGGGRAGELFF
j_gene: TRBJ2-2
v_gene: TRBV6-5

CDR3aa: CASRFDTGTRDYEQYF
j_gene: TRBJ2-7
v_gene: TRBV12-2

CDR3aa: CASSQGQASNEQFF
j_gene: TRBJ2-1
v_gene: TRBV18

CDR3aa: CASRLTSGAAERNTQYF
j_gene: TRBJ2-3
v_gene: TRBV19

CDR3aa: CASNAANNEQFF
j_gene: TRBJ2-1
v_gene: TRBV13

CDR3aa: CASSQARLADYEQYF
j_gene: TRBJ2-7
v_gene: TRBV4-3

CDR3aa: CASSLAGTSGQETQYF
j_gene: TRBJ2-5
v_gene: TRBV5-1

CDR3aa: CASSEAGHRGYTF
j_gene: TRBJ1-2
v_gene: TRBV6-1

CDR3aa: CSVGLARDTYEQYF
j_gene: .
v_gene: TRBV29-1

CDR3aa: CASSDLGAWDRELQRTVDYGYTF
j_gene: TRBJ1-2
v_gene: TRBV10-1

CDR3aa: CASSQNRGTNSPLHF
j_gene: TRBJ1-6
v_gene: TRBV4-3

CDR3aa: CASSYRRENQPQHF
j_gene: TRBJ1-5
v_gene: TRBV6-5

CDR3aa: CASSFPSRGTGEGNQPQHF
j_gene: TRBJ1-5
v_gene: TRBV28